One and the same sample provided the 27 T cell receptor beta chains below, sequenced in a study of T cells expressing NK-cell markers. TCRdb derives one entry per CDR3 protein from the 5' RACE reads, leaving out DNA. This repertoire includes some 390,000 distinct CDR3 sequences. The sample comprised blood T cells: a sorted CD56 or NKG2C T cell subset, CD4+ or CD8+ T cells, or bulk PBMC T cells (not recorded which). The receptor set was obtained from a woman in her forties or fifties in good health.

The J gene is TRBJ2-7, the V gene TRBV5-1; TCRdb picks TRBD2, but there is no DNA to check that call. Germline assignment: CDR1 SGHRS and CDR2 YFSETQ. The CDR3 extends over 15 amino acids. The CDR3 is CASSSAGSGASPQYF.

The chain is built from TRBV24-1 and TRBJ2-3. The length of the CDR3 is 16 residues. Germline V gene data show CDR1 as KGHDR and CDR2 as SFDVKD. The CDR3 here is CATSDSTRGSTDTQYF.

This rearrangement joins TRBV27 to TRBJ2-1; TCRdb picks TRBD1, but there is no DNA to check that call. Germline CDR1 is MNHEY and CDR2 is SMNVEV (reference sequence). The CDR3 runs 15 residues. The chain's CDR3 is CASSLGQQRYNEQFF.

V usage is TRBV12-3 or TRBV12-4 and J usage is TRBJ2-1; TCRdb outputs TRBD1, but without DNA this stays unchecked. The CDR3 is 17 amino acids. This CDR3 is CASSSNGGERWRNEQFF.

This chain uses TRBV7-8 with TRBJ2-1; TCRdb calls TRBD2, which cannot be checked without DNA. The CDR3 is 16 amino acids. Germline CDR1 reads SGHVS; CDR2 reads FQNEAQ. The CDR3 spells CASSLAWRERGNEQFF.

The chain recombines TRBV12-3 or TRBV12-4 with TRBJ2-5. This CDR3 contains 11 residues. The CDR3 reads CASSLVNNMYF.

CDR3 in amino acids: CASSLEAEANTGELFF. The rearrangement joins TRBV7-6 to TRBJ2-2; absent DNA, TCRdb's TRBD2 call cannot be checked. The CDR3 has 16 amino acids. CDR1 is SGHVS, CDR2 FNYEAQ, per germline.

This chain connects TRBV7-8 to TRBJ2-3; TCRdb's D call, TRBD2, is unchecked because there is no DNA. Germline-derived CDR1 and CDR2 are SGHVS and FQNEAQ. This CDR3 has 15 amino acids. CDR3 amino acids: CASSLRTSGWDTQYF.

V gene TRBV6-4 combines with J gene TRBJ2-3; the TCRdb call, TRBD2, lacks DNA for checking. CDR1 is MRHNA and CDR2 is SNTAGT in the germline V gene. CDR3 length equals 14 residues. The CDR3 sequence is CASSVEGGIDTQYF.

The V call is TRBV5-1, the J call TRBJ2-5; TCRdb reports TRBD1, a call that lacks DNA to check it against. CDR1 SGHRS and CDR2 YFSETQ come from the germline V gene. The CDR3 runs 18 residues. CDR3: CASSLQRTGGIFQETQYF.

This chain links TRBV20-1 with TRBJ2-5; TCRdb selects TRBD2, and the lack of DNA leaves this call unchecked. Germline loops: CDR1 DFQATT, CDR2 SNEGSKA (reference sequence). The CDR3 consists of 13 residues. CDR3 in amino acids: CSAPGLARETQYF.

This chain uses TRBV7-9 with TRBJ2-2; absent DNA, TCRdb's TRBD1 call cannot be checked. Germline V gives CDR1 SEHNR, CDR2 FQNEAQ (reference sequence). The CDR3 consists of 13 residues. This chain's CDR3 is CASSKTESGELFF.

The chain has TRBV9 and TRBJ1-4; TCRdb's D gene call, TRBD1, goes unchecked for lack of DNA. CDR1 and CDR2 (germline): SGDLS, YYNGEE. The CDR3 is made up of 16 amino acids. This CDR3 is CASSAGGRTGNEKLFF.

CDR3 sequence reads: CSATQSGGRAYEQYF. This rearrangement joins TRBV20-1 to TRBJ2-7; the D call from TCRdb, TRBD1, cannot be confirmed without DNA. The V gene's germline CDR1 is DFQATT and CDR2 SNEGSKA (reference sequence). CDR3 length: 15 residues.

The rearrangement joins TRBV27 to TRBJ2-4; no DNA is available, so the TRBD1 call from TCRdb remains unchecked. Germline V gene sequence: CDR1 MNHEY, CDR2 SMNVEV (reference sequence). The CDR3 extends over 15 amino acids. The CDR3 is CASSSGTGGRNIQYF.

V gene TRBV18 combines with J gene TRBJ2-1; TCRdb's assignment of TRBD2 cannot be checked, as there is no DNA. This CDR3 is built from 17 residues. Germline CDR1 reads KGHSH; CDR2 reads LQKENI. The CDR3 loop is CASSPPERTGPYNEQFF.

The chain carries TRBV10-3 and TRBJ2-3. Germline lookup yields CDR1 ENHRY and CDR2 SYGVKD. This CDR3 has 14 residues. CDR3 protein: CAISEDAAIDTQYF.

J is TRBJ2-3 and V is TRBV5-1; TCRdb indicates TRBD2, and absent DNA this call remains unverified. Per germline, CDR1 SGHRS and CDR2 YFSETQ. This CDR3 has 20 residues. This CDR3 is CASSSEAGTSGIIGTDTQYF.

The chain employs TRBV5-1 and TRBJ2-7; the D gene TCRdb calls, TRBD1, cannot be checked with no DNA. This CDR3 has 18 residues. Germline CDR1 SGHRS, CDR2 YFSETQ. Here the CDR3 reads CASSLGGDRGRMGYEQYF. The full variable domain, its missing parts supplied by reference TRBV5-1 and TRBJ2-7, is KAGVTQTPRYLIKTRGQQVTLSCSPISGHRSVSWYQQTPGQGLQFLFEYFSETQRNKGNFPGRFSGRQFSNSRSEMNVSTLELGDSALYLCASSLGGDRGRMGYEQYFGPGTRLTVT.

The chain has TRBV11-2 and TRBJ2-2; TCRdb's D call, TRBD1, is unchecked because there is no DNA. This CDR3 has 16 amino acids. Germline V gene data show CDR1 as SGHAT and CDR2 as FQNNGV. CDR3 region: CASSRLRGPNTGELFF.

This rearrangement joins TRBV5-1 to TRBJ2-1; TCRdb indicates TRBD1, and absent DNA this call remains unverified. Germline CDR1 and CDR2: SGHRS and YFSETQ. CDR3 length: 14 amino acids. This CDR3 is CASYRDSPNNEQFF.

This chain links TRBV13 with TRBJ2-7; TCRdb indicates TRBD1, and absent DNA this call remains unverified. This CDR3 contains 13 residues. The germline CDR1 and CDR2 sequences are PRHDT and FYEKMQ (reference sequence). The CDR3: CASSRLDSYEQYF.

J is TRBJ2-3 and V is TRBV15; without DNA, the TCRdb call of TRBD1 cannot be checked. This CDR3 contains 15 residues. The germline V gene encodes CDR1 LNHNV and CDR2 YYDKDF (reference sequence). CDR3 loop: CATSRVGGRADTQYF.

The rearrangement links TRBV14 to TRBJ1-1; TCRdb's D gene call, TRBD1, goes unchecked for lack of DNA. This CDR3 region has 16 residues. CDR1 SGHDN and CDR2 FVKESK come from the germline V gene. The CDR3 sequence is CASSQINRDPVNEAFF.

The gene calls are TRBV4-1 and TRBJ1-2. The CDR3 sequence is 18 residues long. The germline CDR1 and CDR2 sequences are MGHRA and YSYEKL. This CDR3 is CASSQVVVIDGTNYGYTF.

The chain combines TRBV12-3 or TRBV12-4 with TRBJ2-1; TCRdb outputs TRBD2, but without DNA this stays unchecked. The CDR3 has 12 residues. CDR3 in amino acids: CASRDLVDEQFF.

The V call is TRBV29-1, the J call TRBJ2-3; no DNA is available, so the TRBD1 call from TCRdb remains unchecked. The CDR3 runs 13 residues. Germline V lookup: CDR1 SQVTM, CDR2 ANQGSEA. This CDR3 is CSAGQGARDTQYF.